The 19 T cell receptor beta chains presented below share a single source sample, sequenced in a study of T cell responses to AZD1222 COVID-19 vaccine. Here immunoSEQ multiplex PCR was the method, and the copy in TCRdb shows in-frame clones only, minus some. The table lists 95,000 to 150,000 clones, about nine tenths of them singletons. The sample consisted of peripheral blood, taken 28 days after the second AZD1222 dose. The receptors stem from an adult who received the AZD1222 COVID-19 vaccine.

The chain has TRBV19 and TRBJ2-3; D remains unclear. From germline, CDR1 is LNHDA and CDR2 SQIVND (reference sequence). The CDR3 length is 11 residues. The germline V and J ends were trimmed by 8 bases and 11 bases, with 14 bases remaining between them. In nucleotides, the CDR3 is TGTGCCAGTGGACGCCGGTCGGAGCAGTATTTT. This encodes CASGRRSEQYF. The variable domain in full, completed from reference TRBV19 and TRBJ2-3, reads DGGITQSPKYLFRKEGQNVTLSCEQNLNHDAMYWYRQDPGQGLRLIYYSQIVNDFQKGDIAEGYSVSREKKESFPLTVTSAQKNPTAFYLCASGRRSEQYFGPGTRLTVL.

The V and J genes are TRBV6-5 and TRBJ2-2; maybe TRBD1 (6 bases). This CDR3 contains 14 residues. Trimming cost V 6 bases and J 3 bases, with 11 bases left between them. CDR1 and CDR2 (germline): MNHEY, SVGAGI. CDR3 bases: TGTGCCAGCAGCCCCGACAGGTACACCGGGGAGCTGTTTTTT. Its translation is CASSPDRYTGELFF.

This clone was observed a handful of times. The chain uses TRBV6-2 or TRBV6-3 and TRBJ1-5; 8 bases line up with TRBD1. Germline loops: CDR1 MNHEY, CDR2 SVGEGT. Trimming took 5 bases from V and 0 from J; bases not matched to a gene: 12. This CDR3 contains 18 residues. CDR3 loop: CASSPPMRTGTSNQPQHF. The CDR3 bases are TGTGCCAGCAGTCCCCCCATGCGGACAGGGACTAGCAATCAGCCCCAGCATTTT.

V and J are TRBV6-6 and TRBJ1-5; 9 nucleotides agree with TRBD1. In germline, CDR1 is MNHNY, CDR2 SVGAGI (reference sequence). The CDR3 loop spans 15 amino acids. With V trimmed by 1 base and J by 4 bases, 2 bases remained unmatched. The CDR3 sequence is CASSYLGQGNQPQHF. In nucleotides, the CDR3 is TGTGCCAGCAGTTACTTGGGACAGGGAAATCAGCCCCAGCATTTT.

This clone was counted once. The chain uses TRBV27 and TRBJ1-2; 7 bases are a match to TRBD1. This CDR3 is built from 18 residues. The V gene end was trimmed by 6 bases and the J gene end by 4 bases; junction bases not matched to a gene: 20. Germline-derived CDR1 and CDR2 are MNHEY and SMNVEV (reference sequence). CDR3 in DNA: TGTGCCAGCAGGGGGACCGGGACAGCAAAAACATTATTCTATGGCTACACCTTC. As protein: CASRGTGTAKTLFYGYTF.

The V gene is TRBV6-5, the J gene TRBJ1-1; D perhaps matches TRBD1 (5 bases). The CDR3 loop spans 14 amino acids. V lost 6 bases to trimming and J lost 3 bases, with 14 bases between them. Germline CDR1 MNHEY, CDR2 SVGAGI. The CDR3 sequence is CASRPGPRDTEAFF. The CDR3 DNA reads as TGTGCCAGCAGACCGGGCCCCAGGGACACTGAAGCTTTCTTT.

The rearrangement joins TRBV27 to TRBJ1-2; D is undetermined. The CDR3 length is 13 residues. Trimming took 4 bases from V and 0 from J, leaving 6 bases between them. Germline V gene data show CDR1 as MNHEY and CDR2 as SMNVEV (reference sequence). CDR3 loop: CASSYNSNYGYTF. The CDR3 DNA reads as TGTGCCAGCAGTTACAACTCTAACTATGGCTACACCTTC.

CDR3 nucleotide sequence: TGTGCCAGCAGTCCCTTAGGGGTGGGGAACACTGAAGCTTTCTTT. Translation: CASSPLGVGNTEAFF. The rearrangement uses TRBV6-5 and TRBJ1-1; possibly TRBD1 for D (5 bases). From germline, CDR1 is MNHEY and CDR2 SVGAGI. Trimming took off 5 bases at V and 1 base at J, with 14 bases between the two ends. The CDR3 extends over 15 amino acids.

The chain recombines TRBV6-2 or TRBV6-3 with TRBJ1-2; D possibly corresponds to TRBD1 (5 bases). Germline V lookup: CDR1 MNHEY, CDR2 SVGEGT. The CDR3 consists of 13 residues. V was trimmed by 5 bases and J by 7 bases, leaving 14 bases between them. The CDR3 spells CASSQMGVGGYTF. The CDR3 DNA sequence: TGTGCCAGCAGTCAGATGGGGGTCGGTGGCTACACCTTC.

This clone showed up just once. The chain uses TRBV2 and TRBJ2-3; 8 nucleotides match TRBD2. CDR1 is SNHLY and CDR2 is FYNNEI in the germline V gene. V lost 5 bases to trimming and J lost 2 bases; unmatched junction nucleotides: 9. The CDR3 length is 16 residues. CDR3 amino acids: CASSPERGRVTDTQYF. CDR3 sequence (DNA): TGTGCCAGCAGTCCTGAGCGGGGGAGGGTCACAGATACGCAGTATTTT.

The chain recombines TRBV24-1 with TRBJ2-7; 10 positions match TRBD1. This CDR3 comprises 13 residues. Germline V gives CDR1 KGHDR, CDR2 SFDVKD. After removal of 9 bases from V and 5 bases from J, the junction contained 6 bases not matched to a gene. CDR3 sequence: CATGGQGSNEQYF. CDR3 DNA sequence: TGTGCCACCGGGGGACAGGGGTCCAACGAGCAGTACTTC.

The rearrangement joins TRBV10-3 to TRBJ1-3; D gene unclear. The length of the CDR3 is 13 residues. Germline V gives CDR1 ENHRY, CDR2 SYGVKD. V shed 10 bases and J shed 4 bases, with 14 bases lying between them. DNA of the CDR3: TGTGCCACCGCCCCTACGATCGGAAACACCATATATTTT. It is translated as CATAPTIGNTIYF.

The V and J genes are TRBV18 and TRBJ2-1; 8 bases align to TRBD2. The V gene's germline CDR1 is KGHSH and CDR2 LQKENI. This CDR3 region has 15 residues. Trimming at V came to 0 bases and at J to 4 bases, leaving 2 bases not matched to a gene. The CDR3 sequence: CASSPPAGAYNEQFF. CDR3 DNA: TGTGCCAGCTCACCACCAGCGGGGGCTTACAATGAGCAGTTCTTC.

The CDR3 spells CASSLARGEKLFF. CDR3 DNA: TGCGCCAGCAGCTTGGCTAGGGGGGAAAAACTGTTTTTT. The V call is TRBV5-1, the J call TRBJ1-4; maybe TRBD1 (6 bases). The CDR3 runs to 13 residues. Germline CDR1 SGHRS, CDR2 YFSETQ. Trimming left V 0 bases short and J 8 bases short, with 8 bases between.

The rearrangement links TRBV28 to TRBJ1-5; D not resolved. CDR3 length equals 13 residues. Trimming stripped 3 bases from V and 5 bases from J, with 8 bases between. Germline V lookup: CDR1 MDHEN, CDR2 SYDVKM. CDR3 loop: CASSFQVDQPQHF. The CDR3 nucleotides are TGTGCCAGCAGTTTTCAGGTAGATCAGCCCCAGCATTTT.

V and J are TRBV19 and TRBJ2-2; a weak D match, TRBD2 (6 bases). CDR1 and CDR2 from the germline V gene are LNHDA and SQIVND (reference sequence). V was shortened by 2 bases and J by 0 bases, with 10 bases between the two germline ends. This CDR3 contains 16 residues. This CDR3 is CASSIRSGANTGELFF. The CDR3 bases are TGTGCCAGTAGTATAAGATCGGGAGCGAACACCGGGGAGCTGTTTTTT.

The V and J genes are TRBV5-1 and TRBJ2-1; D is ambiguous. V lost 7 bases to trimming and J lost 9 bases, with 14 bases between them. Germline values: CDR1 SGHRS, CDR2 YFSETQ. This CDR3 is 12 amino acids long. CDR3 nucleotides: TGCGCCAGCGGAGACCGGTCTTCTGAGCAGTTCTTC. Translation gives CASGDRSSEQFF.

The V call is TRBV5-1, the J call TRBJ2-1; D is uncertain. This CDR3 is 15 amino acids long. V was cut by 3 bases and J by 10 bases, with 20 bases left in between. Germline V lookup: CDR1 SGHRS, CDR2 YFSETQ. CDR3 sequence reads: CASSSGWGIALEQFF. The CDR3 DNA sequence: TGCGCCAGCAGCTCAGGCTGGGGTATTGCCCTGGAGCAGTTCTTC.

The CDR3 DNA reads as TGTGCCAGCAGCCACCGGGAAGCAAAGGGAGCCCAGCATTTT. It encodes CASSHREAKGAQHF. The V call is TRBV7-2, the J call TRBJ1-5, with no clear D. V gave up 5 bases and J gave up 11 bases, with 19 bases separating them. Germline CDR1 and CDR2: SGHTA and FQGNSA. The CDR3 runs 14 residues.